The TCR beta chain described here comes from a study of CD8 T cells in ankylosing spondylitis (TCRdb year 2017). Describing the broader study: T cell receptor beta repertoires were profiled in healthy donors and ankylosing spondylitis patients so that disease-linked TCR variants could be found. The full study cohort comprised 25 ankylosing spondylitis patients and roughly 110 healthy donors. Samples of peripheral blood were taken, and for ankylosing spondylitis patients, synovial fluid was collected as well. Findings and caveats that apply to the study as a whole: According to the report, matched synovial fluid samples from ankylosing spondylitis patients were significantly enriched for the disease-linked clones. Some motif variants were previously reported in synovial fluid and blood of reactive arthritis patients, suggesting common disease-initiation mechanisms. A TCR beta motif of several highly homologous amino acid variants appeared characteristic of blood from ankylosing spondylitis patients. In peripheral blood, the disease-linked clones were found at relatively low frequencies and had a CD8+ phenotype.

The CDR3 contains 18 residues, cysteine and phenylalanine counted. Of the read, only the CDR3 DNA is kept; its 54 bases are in frame from base 1. V loses 2 bases, J loses 0 bases, and the germline ends lie 17 bases apart. CDR1 and CDR2 (KGHDR, SFDVKD) derive from the germline V gene. Sequencing was carried out with an Illumina HiSeq 2500. TCR beta libraries were prepared by quantitative 5'-RACE with molecular barcodes. Regarding the original processing steps: Disease-linked TCR variants were identified with a new computational method built on a probabilistic model of VDJ rearrangement. TCRdb ran its own pipeline on the public reads, namely fastp trimming at Q25 and MiXCR clone calling, and kept in-frame beta chains. Rows with a matching CDR3 protein are joined into one entry that keeps the most common DNA and genes. These V and J calls derive from TCRdb rather than the authors' analysis. Across this sample there are over 400,000 distinct CDR3 sequences, with approximately 26% seen only once. The biggest ten clones account for approximately 1% of the sample.

This clonotype came up a few times. This receptor's antigen is unknown. Base qualities are not recorded, but no much larger clone differs from it by a single base. This receptor chain uses TRBV24-1 and TRBJ2-3; matching of 6 bases hints at TRBD2 as the D gene. The receptor comes from a male donor with ankylosing spondylitis. The sequencing sample was made of blood, either unsorted or a sorted T cell fraction (not recorded which). The DNA is as follows: TGTGCCACCAGTGATTCCCGTGGGGAGGCTACTAGCACAGATACGCAGTATTTT. Its translation is CATSDSRGEATSTDTQYF.